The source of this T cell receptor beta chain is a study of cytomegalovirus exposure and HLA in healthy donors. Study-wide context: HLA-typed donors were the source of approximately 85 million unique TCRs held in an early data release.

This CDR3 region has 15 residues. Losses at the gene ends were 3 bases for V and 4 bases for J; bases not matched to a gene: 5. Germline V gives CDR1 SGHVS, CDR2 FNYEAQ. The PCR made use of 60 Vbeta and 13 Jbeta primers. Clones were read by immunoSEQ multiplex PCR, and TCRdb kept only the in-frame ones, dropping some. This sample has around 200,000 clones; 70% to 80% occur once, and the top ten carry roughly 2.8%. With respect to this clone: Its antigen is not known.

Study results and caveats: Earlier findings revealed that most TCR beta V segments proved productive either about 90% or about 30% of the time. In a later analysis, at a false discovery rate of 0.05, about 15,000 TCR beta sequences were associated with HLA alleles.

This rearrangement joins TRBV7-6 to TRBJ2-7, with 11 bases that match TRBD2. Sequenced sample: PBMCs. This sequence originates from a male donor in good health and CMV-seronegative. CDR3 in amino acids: CASSFATSGVYEQYF. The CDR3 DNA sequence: TGTGCCAGCAGCTTTGCGACTAGCGGGGTGTACGAGCAGTACTTC.